This is a list of T cell receptor beta chains from one sample in a study of CXCR3-negative and CXCR3-positive naive CD8 T cells. TCRdb re-called the 5' RACE reads and shows each CDR3 protein once, DNA omitted. The sample table sets out about 56,000 distinct CDR3 sequences. Sequencing was performed on memory CD8+ T cells from blood. All receptors come from a human donor in good health. Some clones in this sample may be carry-over from other donors' samples. Both conserved end residues are part of each CDR3. Each record gives: V gene, J gene, CDR3 protein.

v_call: TRBV28
j_call: TRBJ2-7
cdr3_aa: CASSYFEGKGEQYF

v_call: TRBV27
j_call: TRBJ1-2
cdr3_aa: CASSSSLDRFFYGYTF

v_call: TRBV20-1
j_call: TRBJ1-4
cdr3_aa: CSVPGQGAEKLFF

v_call: TRBV5-6
j_call: TRBJ2-7
cdr3_aa: CASSVAGGEQYF

v_call: TRBV28
j_call: TRBJ2-2
cdr3_aa: CASSINPGQGVGELFF

v_call: TRBV3-1
j_call: TRBJ2-5
cdr3_aa: CASAQRSAGGQETQYF

v_call: TRBV4-1
j_call: TRBJ2-7
cdr3_aa: CASSQGDRYYEQYF

v_call: TRBV6-1
j_call: TRBJ2-1
cdr3_aa: CATPGDSGKWHNEQFF

v_call: TRBV20-1
j_call: TRBJ1-1
cdr3_aa: CSASSGSDTEAFF

v_call: TRBV6-2/TRBV6-3
j_call: TRBJ2-2
cdr3_aa: CASSPTPPGELFF

v_call: TRBV29-1
j_call: TRBJ1-1
cdr3_aa: CSVEGNTEAFF

v_call: TRBV15
j_call: TRBJ1-3
cdr3_aa: CATSREWAGSGNTIYF

v_call: TRBV7-2
j_call: TRBJ2-1
cdr3_aa: CASSLATGAHQFF

v_call: TRBV4-3
j_call: TRBJ2-7
cdr3_aa: CASSQSTSYEQYF

v_call: TRBV14
j_call: TRBJ2-7
cdr3_aa: CASSQAGSSHEQYF

v_call: TRBV7-6
j_call: TRBJ2-2
cdr3_aa: CASVGTNTGELFF

v_call: TRBV14
j_call: TRBJ2-1
cdr3_aa: CASSQLPGNIPKENEQFF

v_call: TRBV4-3
j_call: TRBJ1-6
cdr3_aa: CASSQSPDSPLHF

v_call: TRBV6-2/TRBV6-3
j_call: TRBJ2-3
cdr3_aa: CASSYSRLAGGPTDTQYF

v_call: TRBV4-3
j_call: TRBJ1-1
cdr3_aa: CASSQDGGQGAYEAFF

v_call: TRBV19
j_call: TRBJ2-1
cdr3_aa: CASSLQDSYNEQFF

v_call: TRBV7-9
j_call: TRBJ1-1
cdr3_aa: CASSSEGATEAFF

v_call: TRBV5-6
j_call: TRBJ2-2
cdr3_aa: CAASQGATGELFF

v_call: TRBV7-3
j_call: TRBJ1-6
cdr3_aa: CASKGQRRSSYNSPLHF

v_call: TRBV20-1
j_call: TRBJ2-3
cdr3_aa: CSATPPGYSTDTQYF

v_call: TRBV28
j_call: TRBJ2-3
cdr3_aa: CASSSRDRADTQYF

v_call: TRBV7-9
j_call: TRBJ1-2
cdr3_aa: CASSPVGQINYGYTF

v_call: TRBV29-1
j_call: TRBJ1-2
cdr3_aa: CSVGPLGNYGYTF

v_call: TRBV18
j_call: TRBJ2-1
cdr3_aa: CASSLGGGPDAYNEQFF

v_call: TRBV28
j_call: TRBJ2-7
cdr3_aa: CANASGGSSYEQYF

v_call: TRBV12-3/TRBV12-4
j_call: TRBJ2-2
cdr3_aa: CASSTPAPEMTGELFF

v_call: TRBV21-1
j_call: TRBJ2-5
cdr3_aa: CASSKVLDQETQYF

v_call: TRBV29-1
j_call: TRBJ2-1
cdr3_aa: CSVESPRLAGEYNEQFF

v_call: TRBV28
j_call: TRBJ2-7
cdr3_aa: CASSFRGASSYEQYF

v_call: TRBV29-1
j_call: TRBJ2-5
cdr3_aa: CSVEADGRSGQETQYF

v_call: TRBV3-1
j_call: TRBJ2-7
cdr3_aa: CASSPASGSPAYEQYF

v_call: TRBV12-5
j_call: TRBJ2-1
cdr3_aa: CASGAFKSNLYNEQFF

v_call: TRBV5-6
j_call: TRBJ2-7
cdr3_aa: CASSFGTGDFYEQYF

v_call: TRBV10-3
j_call: TRBJ2-7
cdr3_aa: CAIRSGGNEQYF

v_call: TRBV29-1
j_call: TRBJ2-5
cdr3_aa: CSVHRYALGTGEVETQYF

v_call: TRBV12-3/TRBV12-4
j_call: TRBJ2-5
cdr3_aa: CATGTGEIETQYF

v_call: TRBV18
j_call: TRBJ2-5
cdr3_aa: CASSPTPSRAETQYF

v_call: TRBV6-2/TRBV6-3
j_call: TRBJ2-7
cdr3_aa: CASSLTSGVEQYF

v_call: TRBV5-5
j_call: TRBJ1-1
cdr3_aa: CASSSLGGRIEAFF

v_call: TRBV6-5
j_call: TRBJ1-2
cdr3_aa: CASSNSNPGGPYGYTF

v_call: TRBV10-3
j_call: TRBJ2-3
cdr3_aa: CAISESTERISTDTQYF

v_call: TRBV7-6
j_call: TRBJ2-5
cdr3_aa: CASSYVETEETQYF

v_call: TRBV7-9
j_call: TRBJ1-6
cdr3_aa: CASSLRGGGSYYNSPLHF

v_call: TRBV15
j_call: TRBJ2-2
cdr3_aa: CATSTNPNTGELFF

v_call: TRBV29-1
j_call: TRBJ2-7
cdr3_aa: CSVGAGNYEQYF